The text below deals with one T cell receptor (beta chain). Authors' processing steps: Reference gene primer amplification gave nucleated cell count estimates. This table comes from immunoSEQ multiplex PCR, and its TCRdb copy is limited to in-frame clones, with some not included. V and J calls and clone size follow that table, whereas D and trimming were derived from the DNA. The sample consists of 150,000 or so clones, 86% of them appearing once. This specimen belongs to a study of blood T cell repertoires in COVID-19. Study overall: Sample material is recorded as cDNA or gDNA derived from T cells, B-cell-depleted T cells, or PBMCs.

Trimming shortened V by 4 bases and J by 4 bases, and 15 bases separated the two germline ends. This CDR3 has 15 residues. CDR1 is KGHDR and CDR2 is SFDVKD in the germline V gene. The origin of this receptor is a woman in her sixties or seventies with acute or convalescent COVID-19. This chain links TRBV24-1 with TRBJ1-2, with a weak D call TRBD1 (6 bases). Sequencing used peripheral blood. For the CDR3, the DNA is TGTGCCACCAGTGAAGGACAGTTGGGGCTCTATGGCTACACCTTC. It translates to CATSEGQLGLYGYTF.